This TCR beta chain was observed in a study of OX40 agonist ivuxolimab in advanced cancers. Only in-frame clones appear in the TCRdb table, and some are missing; sequencing was by immunoSEQ multiplex PCR. Of 65,000 to 90,000 clones listed, 88% are singletons. Concerning this clone: Its antigen is not known.

Whole-study results and caveats: With doses of 0.1 to 3.0 mg/kg, CD4+ and CD8+ blood T cells had undergone clonal expansion by week 6.

The starting material was CD4+ or CD8+ T cells sorted from blood, obtained in a trial of the OX40 agonist ivuxolimab. The receptor comes from an adult with an advanced solid tumor such as melanoma, head and neck, liver or kidney cancer.

The CDR3 spells CASSRPPPGGYEQYF. The CDR3 DNA is TGTGCCAGCAGTCGCCCCCCCCCTGGAGGGTACGAGCAGTACTTC. The rearrangement links TRBV28 to TRBJ2-7, with D maybe TRBD2 (6 bases). The CDR3 has 15 amino acids. CDR1 and CDR2 (germline): MDHEN, SYDVKM. V was shortened by 5 bases and J by 4 bases, with 18 bases between the two germline ends.